A single T cell receptor beta chain is shown here with its context. Its cognate antigen is unknown. Germline V lookup: CDR1 SGHNT, CDR2 YYREEE (reference sequence). The CDR3 extends over 14 amino acids. With 4 bases clipped from V and 5 bases from J, the junction kept 7 bases outside the gene matches. Researchers divided each subset's genomic DNA evenly across several immunoSEQ plates. The repertoire was sequenced with immunoSEQ multiplex PCR; TCRdb's copy has only in-frame clones and lacks some. The sample lists 2 million to 2.5 million clones; approximately 95% were seen once. This entry is derived from a study of shared clonotypes between healthy human individuals. Study in general: Per donor, three plates held CD4 naive cells, three held CD4 memory, two held CD8 naive and one held CD8 memory. Findings and limits, study-wide: Rarefaction indicated that sorted-subset sequencing remained incomplete although depth was large.

Specimen: naive CD4+ T cells sorted from blood. Subset specified: CD45RA+ positively selected. This rearrangement joins TRBV5-4 to TRBJ2-5; 8 nucleotides align to TRBD2. The clonotype comes from a man younger than 35 in good health. The CDR3 loop is CASSQIAGRETQYF. In DNA form, the CDR3 reads TGTGCCAGCAGCCAAATAGCGGGAAGGGAGACCCAGTACTTC.